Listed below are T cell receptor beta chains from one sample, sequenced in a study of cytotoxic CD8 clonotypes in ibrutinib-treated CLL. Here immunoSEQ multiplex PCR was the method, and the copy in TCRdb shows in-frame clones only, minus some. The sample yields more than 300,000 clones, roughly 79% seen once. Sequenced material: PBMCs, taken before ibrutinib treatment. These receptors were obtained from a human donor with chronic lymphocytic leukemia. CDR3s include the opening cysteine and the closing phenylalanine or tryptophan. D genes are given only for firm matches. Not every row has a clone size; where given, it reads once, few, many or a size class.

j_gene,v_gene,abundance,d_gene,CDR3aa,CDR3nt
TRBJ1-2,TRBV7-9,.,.,CASSPGGYGYTF,TGTGCCAGCAGCCCCGGAGGTTATGGCTACACCTTC
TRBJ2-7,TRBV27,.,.,CASKSGGLSYEQYF,TGTGCCAGCAAATCAGGTGGCCTATCCTACGAGCAGTACTTC
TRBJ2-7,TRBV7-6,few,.,CASSARGEQYF,TGTGCCAGCAGCGCCCGGGGGGAGCAGTACTTC
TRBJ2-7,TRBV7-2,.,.,CASSLRTGISVREQYF,TGTGCCAGCAGCTTAAGGACGGGGATCTCTGTTAGGGAGCAGTACTTC
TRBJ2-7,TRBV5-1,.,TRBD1,CASSLIGTGRHEQYF,TGCGCCAGCAGCTTAATCGGGACAGGGAGACACGAGCAGTACTTC
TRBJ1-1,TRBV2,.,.,CASSVSQAFEAFF,TGTGCCAGCAGTGTTAGTCAGGCATTTGAAGCTTTCTTT
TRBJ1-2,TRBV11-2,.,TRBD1,CASSLDVSGTDFGYTF,TGTGCCAGCAGCTTAGATGTATCCGGGACAGATTTTGGCTACACCTTC
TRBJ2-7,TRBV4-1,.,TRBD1,CASSQFTGGKYEQYF,TGCGCCAGCAGCCAATTTACAGGGGGCAAGTACGAGCAGTACTTC
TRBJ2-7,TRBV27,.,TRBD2,CASTRGGPGYEQYF,TGTGCCAGCACCCGGGGGGGGCCGGGATACGAGCAGTACTTC
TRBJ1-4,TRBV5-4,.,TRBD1,CATRDRGGSEKLFF,TGTGCCACTCGGGACAGGGGAGGAAGTGAAAAACTGTTTTTT
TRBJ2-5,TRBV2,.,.,CASNPQGGKQETQYF,TGTGCCAGCAATCCCCAGGGCGGGAAACAAGAGACCCAGTACTTC
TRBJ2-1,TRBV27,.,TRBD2,CASSGIGRSSYNEQFF,TGTGCCAGCAGTGGGATCGGGAGGAGCTCCTACAATGAGCAGTTCTTC
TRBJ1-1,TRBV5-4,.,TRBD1,CASSREMTGGVRNTEAFF,TGTGCCAGCAGCCGGGAGATGACAGGGGGAGTAAGAAACACTGAAGCTTTCTTT
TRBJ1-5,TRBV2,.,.,CASSRESNQPQHF,TGTGCCAGCAGCAGGGAATCTAATCAGCCCCAGCATTTT
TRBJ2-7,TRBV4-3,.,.,CASSQDVRLYEQYF,TGCGCCAGCAGCCAAGATGTTAGGTTATACGAGCAGTACTTC
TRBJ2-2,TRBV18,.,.,CASSPSQGRTTGELFF,TGTGCCAGCTCACCAAGTCAGGGTCGGACCACCGGGGAGCTGTTTTTT
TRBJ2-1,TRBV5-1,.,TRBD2,CASRPTGTSGSSAYNEQFF,TGCGCCAGCAGACCGACCGGGACTAGCGGGAGTTCGGCCTACAATGAGCAGTTCTTC
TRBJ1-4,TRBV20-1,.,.,CSARDDRKLFF,TGCAGTGCTAGAGATGACCGGAAACTGTTTTTT
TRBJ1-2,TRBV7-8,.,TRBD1,CASRRSWTGDRRRYGYTF,TGTGCCAGCCGCCGAAGTTGGACAGGGGATCGTCGGAGATATGGCTACACCTTC
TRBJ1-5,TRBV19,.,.,CASLAGNYQPQHF,TGTGCCAGTTTGGCAGGGAACTATCAGCCCCAGCATTTT
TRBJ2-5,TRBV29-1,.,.,CSVDHRDDGTQYF,TGCAGCGTTGATCACCGGGACGACGGGACCCAGTACTTC
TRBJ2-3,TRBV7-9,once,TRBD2,CASSLLAGGTDTQYF,TGTGCCAGCAGCTTACTAGCGGGGGGCACAGATACGCAGTATTTT
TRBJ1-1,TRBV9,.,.,CASSVQGDTEAFF,TGTGCCAGCAGCGTGCAGGGAGACACTGAAGCTTTCTTT
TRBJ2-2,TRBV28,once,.,CASNREHTRGTGELFF,TGTGCCAGCAACCGGGAGCACACGCGGGGCACCGGGGAGCTGTTTTTT
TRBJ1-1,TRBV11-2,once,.,CASSSDMNTEAFF,TGTGCCAGCAGCTCGGACATGAACACTGAAGCTTTCTTT
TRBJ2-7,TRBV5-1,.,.,CASSLTSSYEQYF,TGCGCCAGCAGCTTGACCAGCTCCTACGAGCAGTACTTC
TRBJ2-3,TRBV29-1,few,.,CSVDLSSSTDTQYF,TGCAGCGTTGATCTCAGCTCTAGCACAGATACGCAGTATTTT
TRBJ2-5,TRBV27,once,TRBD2,CASSPPRGLAGQETQYF,TGTGCCAGCAGTCCCCCGAGAGGACTAGCGGGTCAAGAGACCCAGTACTTC
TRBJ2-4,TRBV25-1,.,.,CASSATGPLAKNIQYF,TGTGCCAGCAGTGCAACAGGGCCCCTGGCCAAAAACATTCAGTACTTC